This TCR beta chain was recovered during a study of blood T cell repertoires in COVID-19 (dated by TCRdb to 2019 to 2021). About the investigation overall: Samples covering the acute and convalescent phases of COVID-19 were provided by collaborators in the United States, Italy and Spain. The prospective study material was composed of cDNA or gDNA derived from T cells, B-cell-depleted T cells, or PBMCs. Subjects who had been exposed to COVID-19, were actively infected with it, or had recovered from it provided the deeply sampled blood TCRbeta repertoires that made up the dataset. A freely available public database, intended as a resource for researchers studying the immune response to SARS-CoV-2, is where the repertoires were released. The samples were drawn from the first 160 participants of the ongoing ImmuneRACE study and from roughly 1,300 subjects provided by 6 global collaborators. The sample metadata nearly always contained a de-identified subject ID, COVID-19 status, age in years and sex. Where HLA class I and class II types were available, the types were taken from metadata supplied by the sample provider, not from assay-based typing.

General study outcomes and caveats: Clinical and demographic metadata were provided uncurated, with the amount varying by source and participant.

On this clone: Its antigen is unknown. No quality values exist for individual bases; no much larger clone is one base distant.

TCRbeta CDR3 regions were amplified from genomic DNA by means of the immunoSEQ Assay, a bias-controlled multiplex PCR. The paper's data handling went like this. The number of nucleated cells in each sample was estimated from the amplification of reference gene primers within the assay. To quantify the absolute abundance of each unique TCRbeta CDR3 rearrangement, sequence reads were collapsed and filtered. For each sample, productive Simpson clonality was calculated as the square root of Simpson's diversity index across productive rearrangements. The immuneACCESS repertoire file appears here via TCRdb, limited to in-frame rearrangements. These files lack a portion of the clones; in checked studies, under half of the deficit traces to unresolved V genes, and the cause of the others is not known. D and trimming were read from the DNA, whereas the V and J calls and clone size are those reported in that table. This sample comprises about 440,000 clones, around 88% of them detected only once. Roughly 4% of the sample rests with the top ten.

Inclusive of the bounding cysteine and phenylalanine, the CDR3 is 16 residues long. Just the 48-base CDR3 DNA is kept, in frame starting at base 1. CDR1 and CDR2 were assigned from the germline V gene (reference sequence) as MNHEY and SMNVEV. The V and J ends are trimmed by 3 bases and 6 bases, leaving 15 bases between them. Collaborating institutions collected whole blood in K2EDTA tubes following their own protocols. For TCRbeta analysis, collaborator samples were shipped as frozen whole blood, as isolated PBMCs, or as DNA extracted from either sample type. The origin of this receptor is a young woman with acute or convalescent COVID-19. Recombination joined TRBV27 with TRBJ1-6, with the D gene not clear enough to name. The sequenced sample was peripheral blood. The CDR3 protein is CASSFVFGMVNSPLHF. The DNA is TGTGCCAGCAGTTTCGTTTTCGGGATGGTTAATTCACCCCTCCACTTT.